This paragraph reports one T cell receptor (beta chain). Its antigen is not known. This CDR3 spans 15 amino acids. CDR1 and CDR2 from the germline V gene are SGHAT and FQNNGV. V lost 5 bases to trimming and J lost 8 bases, with 18 bases between them. TCRdb redid the calling of the multiplex PCR reads with MiXCR, one entry per CDR3 protein. The sample carries approximately 250,000 distinct CDR3 sequences, under 35% recorded once. This record belongs to a study of breast tumors, draining lymph nodes, adjacent tissues. Breast cancer patients provided tissue from their axillary draining lymph nodes. Findings and caveats of the study: Tumor TCR diversity was below lymph nodes but above nontumor tissue. That most tumor T cells come from lymph nodes remained unproven. The data were judged consistent with most tumor T cells coming from lymph node and expanding in tumor. Tumor and nontumor repertoires were significantly more similar in luminal-like than in basal-like breast cancer.

The V and J genes are TRBV11-2 and TRBJ1-4, with a possible D match to TRBD1 (5 bases). The TCR sequence derives from a female donor with breast cancer. Some clones in this sample may be carry-over from other donors' samples. What was sequenced was axillary lymph node tissue. CDR3 in amino acids: CASSQGDGSFEKLFF. CDR3 DNA sequence: TGTGCCAGCAGCCAAGGGGACGGTAGTTTCGAAAAACTGTTTTTT.